Listed here is a single T cell receptor beta chain. The target antigen is unknown. The sample comes from a study of shared clonotypes between healthy human individuals. Overall study context: The people who gave samples were two women and three men aged 18 to 49. Findings of the study overall: Specimens sampled were limited to blood, with tissue repertoires likely differing.

Clones were sequenced by immunoSEQ multiplex PCR, and TCRdb holds only the in-frame ones, with some missing. The repertoire holds about 2.2 million clones, around 93% seen once, with more than 1.5% in the top ten. CD45RO-negative CD8 cells positively selected for CCR7 made up the naive population, which excluded terminally differentiated effector memory CD45RA+ cells. Participating donors were healthy, HIV-negative adults free of recent acute infections or vaccinations. This sequence originates from a man aged 18-30 years in good health. Some clones in this sample may be carry-over from other donors' samples. The sequencing input was naive CD8+ T cells from PBMCs.

The CDR3 nucleotides are TGTGCCAGCAGTCCCAGGGGGAGCGGGAGCTACAATGAGCAGTTCTTC. It specifies CASSPRGSGSYNEQFF. The chain has TRBV28 and TRBJ2-1, with D possibly being TRBD2 (8 bases). Trimming stripped 5 bases from V and 3 bases from J, with 17 bases between. The germline V gene encodes CDR1 MDHEN and CDR2 SYDVKM. The CDR3 is made up of 16 amino acids.